The clone carrying this T cell receptor (beta chain) appeared a few times. Its antigen is as yet unknown. In germline, CDR1 is SGHTA, CDR2 FQGTGA. The V end lost 4 bases, the J end lost 5 bases, and 9 bases lay between the germline ends. CDR3 length: 14 residues. The sample originates from a study of early T cells in non-severe SARS-CoV-2 infection. Study at large: Sequenced material consisted of bulk RNA (from unsorted whole blood), and chains were unpaired. Study-level points and caveats: VDJdb matching skewed toward anti-spike CD8 responses, missing private and CD4 specificities.

The library protocol tagged individual cDNA molecules with unique molecular identifiers. In TCRdb, the 5' RACE reads were re-called with MiXCR into one record per CDR3 protein. The top ten clones hold over 1.5% of a sample with around 57,000 distinct CDR3 sequences, under 14% of them seen once. The specimen was whole blood. The receptor was isolated from an adult who was a healthcare worker with PCR-confirmed SARS-CoV-2 infection or an uninfected control (not recorded which). The chain is built from TRBV7-3 and TRBJ1-6, with D unresolved. The chain's CDR3 is CASSSGVDNSPLHF. The CDR3 nucleotides read TGTGCCAGCAGCTCCGGGGTAGATAATTCACCCCTCCACTTT.